This passage covers 9 T cell receptor beta chains from one sample sequenced in a study of T cells expressing NK-cell markers. TCRdb reworked the 5' RACE reads into one entry per CDR3 protein, no DNA. The listing contains roughly 180,000 distinct CDR3 sequences. Sequenced: blood T cells: a sorted CD56 or NKG2C T cell subset, CD4+ or CD8+ T cells, or bulk PBMC T cells (not recorded which). The receptors shown here come from a woman aged 18 to 75 in good health.

The J gene is TRBJ2-3, the V gene TRBV6-1; TCRdb's D gene call, TRBD2, goes unchecked for lack of DNA. The V gene's germline CDR1 is MNHNS and CDR2 SASEGT. The CDR3 sequence is 16 residues long. The CDR3 loop reads CASSKASGGFTDTQYF.

This chain joins TRBV19 and TRBJ1-5. The CDR3 sequence is 16 residues long. Germline values: CDR1 LNHDA, CDR2 SQIVND (reference sequence). CDR3 residues: CASSIPYGRSTQPQHF.

The chain joins TRBV5-6 to TRBJ1-5. CDR3 length equals 13 residues. From germline, CDR1 is SGHDT and CDR2 YYEEEE. The CDR3 sequence: CASSPGGVQPQHF.

This chain joins TRBV29-1 and TRBJ2-1; there is no DNA to check the TCRdb D call of TRBD1. Germline assignment: CDR1 SQVTM and CDR2 ANQGSEA. CDR3 length equals 14 residues. The chain's CDR3 is CSTLGGNSYNEQFF.

V and J are TRBV5-6 and TRBJ2-3; TCRdb picks TRBD1, but there is no DNA to check that call. The CDR3 spans 17 residues. Per germline, CDR1 SGHDT and CDR2 YYEEEE. This chain's CDR3 is CASSSGLAGGYEDTQYF.

CDR3 region: CASKRGGFSTDTQYF. This rearrangement joins TRBV11-2 to TRBJ2-3; the D gene TCRdb calls, TRBD2, cannot be checked with no DNA. This CDR3 has 15 amino acids. Germline V gene lookup returns CDR1 SGHAT and CDR2 FQNNGV.

The gene calls are TRBV4-1 and TRBJ2-3; TCRdb's D gene call, TRBD2, goes unchecked for lack of DNA. The CDR3 is 17 residues long. CDR1 MGHRA and CDR2 YSYEKL come from the germline V gene. This CDR3 is CASNSPFLGSSTDTQYF.

The chain joins TRBV7-6 to TRBJ1-2; the D gene TCRdb calls, TRBD1, cannot be checked with no DNA. The CDR3 loop spans 14 amino acids. Germline V gene lookup returns CDR1 SGHVS and CDR2 FNYEAQ. The CDR3 protein is CASSLGTGGLGYTF.

The J gene is TRBJ2-5, the V gene TRBV18. CDR1 KGHSH and CDR2 LQKENI come from the germline V gene. This CDR3 comprises 13 residues. CDR3: CASSTDPQETQYF.